This T cell receptor (beta chain) came from a study of T cell repertoires in cytomegalovirus infection. At the level of the study: CMV epitopes, recently identified HLA-C-restricted and well-studied HLA-B-restricted, were used. It can be stated that public TCR beta signatures indicated CMV infection as well as a matching HLA type.

This CDR3 has 13 residues. V gave up 5 bases and J gave up 3 bases, with 7 bases separating them. In germline, CDR1 is MGHRA, CDR2 YSYEKL. TCRdb re-analysed the reads in MiXCR, keeping a single row per CDR3 protein. In the table there are tens of thousands of distinct CDR3 sequences, more than 20% of which are singletons. Regarding this clonotype: The antigen is undetermined.

The source of this sequence is a human donor in good health (CMV status not recorded). Some clones in this sample may be carry-over from other donors' samples. The chain combines TRBV4-1 with TRBJ1-4, with a weak D call TRBD1 (5 bases). The sequencing used CD8+ T cells from cultured PBMCs, collected from culture after CMV antigen stimulation. The CDR3 sequence is CASSSGPNEKLFF. CDR3 nucleotide sequence: TGCGCCAGCAGCTCGGGACCTAATGAAAAACTGTTTTTT.